This TCR beta chain originates from a study of blood T cells in healthy people across ages. Study-wide results and caveats: No one knew whether donors had CMV, which possibly confounded expanded clonotype changes.

This clonotype was observed a few times. Its antigen remains unknown. A second PCR, run for about 7 to 11 cycles, used a sample-barcoded 5' primer plus a J-beta primer mix. In TCRdb, the 5' RACE reads were re-called with MiXCR into one record per CDR3 protein. The sample holds 1,500,000 or so distinct CDR3 sequences, roughly 60% seen once. CDR3 length equals 20 residues. V lost 3 bases, J lost 1 base, and 19 bases stayed unmatched. CDR1 is SGHRS and CDR2 is YFSETQ in the germline V gene. Input material: blood. The receptor was derived from a young man in good health. The rearrangement links TRBV5-1 to TRBJ2-4; 7 nucleotides agree with TRBD1. CDR3 in DNA: TGCGCCAGCAGCTCCGGCGGTGTGGGACAGCCCGTCGTGGCCAAAAACATTCAGTACTTC. Translating it yields CASSSGGVGQPVVAKNIQYF.